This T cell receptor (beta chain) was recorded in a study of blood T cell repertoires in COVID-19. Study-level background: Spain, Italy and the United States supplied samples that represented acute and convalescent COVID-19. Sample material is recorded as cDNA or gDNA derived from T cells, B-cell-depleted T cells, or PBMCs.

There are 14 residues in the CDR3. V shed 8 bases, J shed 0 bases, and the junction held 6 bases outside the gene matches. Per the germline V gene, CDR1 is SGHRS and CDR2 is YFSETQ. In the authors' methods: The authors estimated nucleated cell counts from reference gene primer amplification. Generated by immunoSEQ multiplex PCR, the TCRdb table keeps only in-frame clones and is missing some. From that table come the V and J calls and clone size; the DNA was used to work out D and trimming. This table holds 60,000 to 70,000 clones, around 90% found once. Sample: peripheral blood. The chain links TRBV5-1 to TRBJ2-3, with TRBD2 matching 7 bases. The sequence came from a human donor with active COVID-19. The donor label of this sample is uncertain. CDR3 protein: CASHSSGSTDTQYF. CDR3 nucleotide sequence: TGCGCCAGTCATTCTAGCGGTAGCACAGATACGCAGTATTTT.